The 12 T cell receptor beta chains given below trace back to one sample, sequenced in a study of blood T cell repertoires in COVID-19 (TCRdb year 2020). The library was built by means of the immunoSEQ multiplex PCR assay. In TCRdb, the immuneACCESS table is reduced to in-frame sequences with V and J assigned. These tables do not hold every clone; where another copy was compared, an unresolved V gene accounts for under half, and the others remain unexplained. Across this sample there are 150,000 to 200,000 clones, with 65% to 90% seen only once. The leading ten clones occupy nearly 15% of the sample. Sequencing used PBMCs or T cells enriched from blood (not recorded which). The receptors stem from a man aged 45-65 years who had recovered from COVID-19.

V and J are TRBV7-2 and TRBJ1-5; D remains unclear. Germline V gene sequence: CDR1 SGHTA, CDR2 FQGNSA. V lost 0 bases to trimming and J lost 2 bases, with 5 bases between them. The CDR3 totals 14 residues. The CDR3 here is CASSLASGNQPQHF. CDR3 nucleotides: TGTGCCAGCAGCTTAGCGTCAGGCAATCAGCCCCAGCATTTT.

The chain is built from TRBV6-6 and TRBJ1-1; 8 nucleotides agree with TRBD1. Looked up from germline, CDR1 is MNHNY and CDR2 is SVGAGI (reference sequence). Trimming cost V 1 base and J 6 bases; bases outside gene matches: 4. CDR3 length: 14 amino acids. The CDR3: CASSYWTGNSEAFF. CDR3 bases: TGTGCCAGCAGTTACTGGACAGGGAATTCTGAAGCTTTCTTT.

This chain joins TRBV28 and TRBJ1-1; D not resolved. Germline CDR1 and CDR2: MDHEN and SYDVKM. The CDR3 is made up of 14 amino acids. V shed 4 bases and J shed 1 base, with 10 bases lying between them. For the CDR3, the DNA is TGTGCCAGCAGTTCCTGGGGAGGGAACACTGAAGCTTTCTTT. Encoded protein: CASSSWGGNTEAFF.

This clone was recorded once. This rearrangement joins TRBV7-2 to TRBJ2-5, with 7 bases lining up with TRBD1. Germline V gene lookup returns CDR1 SGHTA and CDR2 FQGNSA. The CDR3 covers 13 residues. V shed 2 bases and J 4 bases; nucleotides not matched to a gene: 1. CDR3 sequence reads: CASSLNRGETQYF. DNA for the CDR3: TGTGCCAGCAGCTTAAACAGGGGAGAGACCCAGTACTTC.

V and J are TRBV27 and TRBJ2-1; unclear D gene. From germline, CDR1 is MNHEY and CDR2 SMNVEV (reference sequence). Trimming removed 4 bases from V and 2 bases from J, with 9 bases in between. The CDR3 has 14 residues. CDR3 amino acids: CASSSLQAYNEQFF. DNA for the CDR3: TGTGCCAGCAGTTCCCTTCAGGCCTACAATGAGCAGTTCTTC.

This sequence joins TRBV3-1 (or the pseudogene TRBV3-2) and TRBJ1-1; maybe TRBD1 (6 bases). CDR3 length equals 14 residues. Trimming took 1 base from V and 5 from J, leaving 11 bases between them. Germline CDR1 is LGHDT and CDR2 is YNNKEL (reference sequence). CDR3 residues: CASSQGGGTTEAFF. The DNA of the CDR3 is TGTGCCAGCAGCCAAGGAGGGGGTACGACTGAAGCTTTCTTT.

The rearrangement uses TRBV7-9 and TRBJ1-2; D is ambiguous. The CDR3 has 13 residues. CDR1 is SEHNR and CDR2 is FQNEAQ in the germline V gene (reference sequence). V lost 1 base, J lost 4 bases, and 7 bases lay in between. CDR3 amino acids: CASSLGGFYGYTF. The CDR3 nucleotides are TGTGCCAGCAGCTTAGGCGGGTTCTATGGCTACACCTTC.

The chain is built from TRBV29-1 and TRBJ1-1; no clear D gene. Germline V gene lookup returns CDR1 SQVTM and CDR2 ANQGSEA. The CDR3 spans 13 residues. V was trimmed by 6 bases and J by 0 bases, leaving 11 bases between them. Here the CDR3 reads CSVVRNLNTEAFF. The CDR3 bases are TGCAGCGTCGTCAGAAATTTGAACACTGAAGCTTTCTTT.

The rearrangement links TRBV5-1 to TRBJ2-7; 7 nucleotides align to TRBD1. Germline loops: CDR1 SGHRS, CDR2 YFSETQ. Trimming took 0 bases from V and 3 from J; bases not matched to a gene: 6. CDR3 length equals 15 residues. DNA of the CDR3: TGCGCCAGCAGCTTGGTTTCTGGGACAGTCTACGAGCAGTACTTC. It codes for CASSLVSGTVYEQYF.

The V and J genes are TRBV2 and TRBJ1-6; 7 nucleotides line up with TRBD1. Germline loops: CDR1 SNHLY, CDR2 FYNNEI. This CDR3 is built from 15 residues. DNA for the CDR3: TGTGCTAAAGGGACAGAGAGCTCCTATAATTCACCCCTCCACTTT. As protein: CAKGTESSYNSPLHF.

The chain carries TRBV7-6 and TRBJ2-5; D is possibly TRBD2 (5 bases). The germline V gene has CDR1 SGHVS and CDR2 FNYEAQ. The CDR3 has 13 amino acids. The V gene lost 5 bases and the J gene lost 5 bases, with 12 bases spanning the gap. Here the CDR3 DNA reads TGTGCCAGCAGCCCCGGTAGGGAGGAGACCCAGTACTTC. This codes for CASSPGREETQYF.

As to this clone: The same CDR3 also results from other DNA sequences found in this sample. The V gene is TRBV5-1, the J gene TRBJ2-3; TRBD1 aligns across 7 bases. Per germline, CDR1 SGHRS and CDR2 YFSETQ. The CDR3 loop spans 14 amino acids. V shed 0 bases, J shed 4 bases, and the junction held 2 bases outside the gene matches. CDR3 sequence: CASSLGQGADTQYF. CDR3 sequence (DNA): TGCGCCAGCAGCTTGGGACAGGGAGCAGATACGCAGTATTTT.